Listed below are T cell receptor beta chains from one sample, sequenced in a study of T cell responses to AZD1222 COVID-19 vaccine. Repertoires were generated with immunoSEQ multiplex PCR, while TCRdb's copy carries only in-frame clones and drops some. The sample yields about 75,000 clones, approximately 89% seen once. The specimen was peripheral blood, collected 28 days after the second dose of the MenACWY control vaccine. These receptor sequences come from an adult who received the MenACWY meningococcal vaccine as a control. The CDR3 runs from the conserved cysteine through the conserved F or W. D genes are given only for firm matches. Rows may omit the clone size; those that give it use once, few, many or a size class.

d_gene	v_gene	j_gene	abundance	CDR3nt	CDR3aa
TRBD1	TRBV11-1	TRBJ2-5	.	TGTGCCAGCAGCACCCGACAGGGCGTGGAGACCCAGTACTTC	CASSTRQGVETQYF
.	TRBV27	TRBJ1-6	.	TGTGCCAGCAGGTCCCCCGGGACACTTAATTCACCCCTCCACTTT	CASRSPGTLNSPLHF
TRBD1	TRBV7-2	TRBJ2-1	.	TGTGCCAGCAGCGCAGACAGGGTAGGGCAGTTCTTC	CASSADRVGQFF
.	TRBV30	TRBJ2-5	.	TGTGCCTGGAGTGTAACCCGGACAGAACAAGAGACCCAGTACTTC	CAWSVTRTEQETQYF
.	TRBV4-2	TRBJ1-3	.	TGTGCCAGCAGCCAAGCCTGGGTCCCAGGAAACACCATATATTTT	CASSQAWVPGNTIYF
TRBD1	TRBV9	TRBJ2-2	.	TGTGCCAGCAGCGCTCCGGACAGGGGCGACGGGGAGCTGTTTTTT	CASSAPDRGDGELFF
.	TRBV2	TRBJ2-2	.	TGTGCCAGCAATCGTCTGGGCAGGGGTGGTGGCGGGGAGCTGTTTTTT	CASNRLGRGGGGELFF
TRBD1	TRBV25-1	TRBJ2-1	.	TGTGCCAGCAGTGATCTACAGGGGTATGGCTACAATGAGCAGTTCTTC	CASSDLQGYGYNEQFF
.	TRBV6-1	TRBJ1-1	.	TGTGCCAGCAGTGAATCAAGGGCGTCCGCTTCTGAAGCTTTCTTT	CASSESRASASEAFF
.	TRBV15	TRBJ1-1	.	TGTGCCACCAGCGACCCCGGCACCTTGAACACTGAAGCTTTCTTT	CATSDPGTLNTEAFF
.	TRBV5-4	TRBJ2-5	once	TGTGCCAGCAGCCGCAAATACAGACAGAGAGATCAAGAGACCCAGTACTTC	CASSRKYRQRDQETQYF
TRBD1	TRBV30	TRBJ2-7	.	TGTGGTTATGACAGGGAAGACTACGAGCAGTACTTC	CGYDREDYEQYF
TRBD1	TRBV3-1/TRBV3-2	TRBJ1-3	.	TGTGCCAGCAGCTCAACAGGGGGCTGGTCTGGAAACACCATATATTTT	CASSSTGGWSGNTIYF
TRBD1	TRBV19	TRBJ2-7	.	TGTGCCAGTAGTGCCGACAGGGGGCCCCCCTACGAGCAGTACTTC	CASSADRGPPYEQYF
.	TRBV2	TRBJ1-5	once	TGTGCCAGCAGTGAATCGGGAAGAGTAGGACAGCCCCAGCATTTT	CASSESGRVGQPQHF
TRBD2	TRBV5-1	TRBJ2-5	.	TGCGCCAGCAAGGGGAGAACTAGCGGGGCACAAGAGACCCAGTACTTC	CASKGRTSGAQETQYF
.	TRBV7-2	TRBJ1-1	few	TGTGCCAGCAGCCCCCCCAGGGGTATGAACACTGAAGCTTTCTTT	CASSPPRGMNTEAFF
TRBD2	TRBV11-3	TRBJ2-1	.	TGTGCCAGCAGCCCGTCTTTGGGGGGGTCGAATGAGCAGTTCTTC	CASSPSLGGSNEQFF
.	TRBV11-2	TRBJ2-3	.	TGTGCCAGCAGCATGTTGGGGGGGGCCCCCACAGATACGCAGTATTTT	CASSMLGGAPTDTQYF
.	TRBV30	TRBJ1-1	.	TGTGCCTGGACCGAATGGGGTGTGGGTACTGAAGCTTTCTTT	CAWTEWGVGTEAFF
.	TRBV15	TRBJ2-7	.	TGTGCCACCAGCAGAGATCGGAGGGTGCAGGCTTTC	CATSRDRRVQAF
TRBD1	TRBV9	TRBJ1-2	.	TGTGCCAGCAGCGCCACGACCCGACAGGGCGACTATGGCTACACCTTC	CASSATTRQGDYGYTF
TRBD1	TRBV19	TRBJ1-5	.	TGTGCCAGTAGTGGAAACAGGGGACGCCAGCCCCAGCATTTT	CASSGNRGRQPQHF
.	TRBV9	TRBJ1-4	.	TGTGCCAGCAGCCTAAGCTCAGGAGTAGAGGAAAAACTGTTTTTT	CASSLSSGVEEKLFF
TRBD1	TRBV7-3	TRBJ2-7	.	TGTGCCAGCAGCTCAGGGGGCCTCCAGTCCTACGAGCAGTACTTC	CASSSGGLQSYEQYF
.	TRBV6-1	TRBJ1-6	.	TGTGCCAGCAGTCGGCAGGGAGGGAATTCACCCCTCCACTTT	CASSRQGGNSPLHF
.	TRBV19	TRBJ1-5	.	TGTGCCAGTCAGGGTTCTGGCAATCAGCCCCAGCATTTT	CASQGSGNQPQHF
.	TRBV3-1/TRBV3-2	TRBJ1-2	.	TGTGCCAGCAGCCAAGCGGGGGCCTATGGCTACACCTTC	CASSQAGAYGYTF
TRBD1	TRBV5-4	TRBJ1-4	.	TGTGCCAGCAGCTCGATGTCCGGGACAGGGGATGAAAAACTGTTTTTT	CASSSMSGTGDEKLFF
.	TRBV14	TRBJ1-3	.	TGTACCAACTCTGGAAACACCATATATTTT	CTNSGNTIYF
.	TRBV4-2	TRBJ1-1	.	TGTGCCAGCAGCCAAGATCGAAACAGGAACACTGAAGCTTTCTTT	CASSQDRNRNTEAFF
TRBD2	TRBV28	TRBJ2-1	.	TGTGCCAGCAGTCTGGGGACTAGCGGTGAGCAGTTCTTC	CASSLGTSGEQFF
.	TRBV9	TRBJ2-3	.	TGTGCCAGCAGCGTAGAGGTGGCCCCAGGCACAGATACGCAGTATTTT	CASSVEVAPGTDTQYF
.	TRBV19	TRBJ1-6	.	TGTGCCAGTAGTATGGAAAGACATAATTCACCCCTCCACTTT	CASSMERHNSPLHF
TRBD2	TRBV4-2	TRBJ2-2	once	TGTGCCAGCACTCTAGCGGGGGAGAACACCGGGGAGCTGTTTTTT	CASTLAGENTGELFF
TRBD2	TRBV27	TRBJ2-5	.	TGTGCCAGCAGTTTGGGCGGGGGGACGGGAGAGACCCAGTACTTC	CASSLGGGTGETQYF
.	TRBV3-1/TRBV3-2	TRBJ2-7	.	TGTGCCAGCAGCCAAACAGACGGTGGTGGCTACGAGCAGTACTTC	CASSQTDGGGYEQYF
TRBD1	TRBV5-5	TRBJ2-7	.	TGTGCCAGCAGCCTACGGGACAGGGGGGAACTCTACGAGCAGTACTTC	CASSLRDRGELYEQYF
TRBD1	TRBV6-2/TRBV6-3	TRBJ1-5	.	TGTGCCAGCAGTTACCGTTTGGGACAGGGTGAGGGCAATCAGCCCCAGCATTTT	CASSYRLGQGEGNQPQHF
.	TRBV3-1/TRBV3-2	TRBJ1-2	.	TGTGCCAGCAGCCAGGACAGAAACTATGGCTACACCTTC	CASSQDRNYGYTF
TRBD1	TRBV29-1	TRBJ1-3	.	TGCAGCGTTGTGAACAGGGGGCGTGGAAACACCATATATTTT	CSVVNRGRGNTIYF
.	TRBV5-4	TRBJ1-2	.	TGTGCCAGCAGCTTGGCAGGGCAAGGGGGCTACACCTTC	CASSLAGQGGYTF
.	TRBV3-1/TRBV3-2	TRBJ2-5	.	TGTGCCAGCAGCCAAGCGGGATCCTCGGAGACCCAGTACTTC	CASSQAGSSETQYF
TRBD2	TRBV6-5	TRBJ2-1	.	TGTGCCAGCAGTTATTCCCCAGCGGGGGGTAACAATGAGCAGTTCTTC	CASSYSPAGGNNEQFF
.	TRBV7-9	TRBJ2-7	few	TGTGCCAGCAGCTTAGGTAGATCGAGTCCCGAGCAGTACTTC	CASSLGRSSPEQYF
TRBD1	TRBV2	TRBJ1-6	.	TGTGCCAGCACCGAAACAGGGGGAGTAAATAATTCACCCCTCCACTTT	CASTETGGVNNSPLHF